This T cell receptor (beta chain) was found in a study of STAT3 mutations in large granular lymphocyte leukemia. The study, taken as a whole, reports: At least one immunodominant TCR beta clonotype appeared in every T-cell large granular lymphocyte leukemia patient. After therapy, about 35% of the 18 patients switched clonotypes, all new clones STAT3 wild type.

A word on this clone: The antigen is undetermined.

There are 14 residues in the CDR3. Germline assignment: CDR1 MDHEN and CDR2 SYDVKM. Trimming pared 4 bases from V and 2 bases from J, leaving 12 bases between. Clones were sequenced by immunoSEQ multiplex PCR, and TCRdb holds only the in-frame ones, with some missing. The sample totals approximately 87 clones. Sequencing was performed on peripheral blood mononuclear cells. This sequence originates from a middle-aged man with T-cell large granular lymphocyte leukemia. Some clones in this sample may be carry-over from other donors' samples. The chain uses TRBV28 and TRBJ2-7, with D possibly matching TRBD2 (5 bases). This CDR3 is CASSSLTRTYEQYF. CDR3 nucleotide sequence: TGTGCCAGCAGTTCTCTAACTAGAACCTACGAGCAGTACTTC.